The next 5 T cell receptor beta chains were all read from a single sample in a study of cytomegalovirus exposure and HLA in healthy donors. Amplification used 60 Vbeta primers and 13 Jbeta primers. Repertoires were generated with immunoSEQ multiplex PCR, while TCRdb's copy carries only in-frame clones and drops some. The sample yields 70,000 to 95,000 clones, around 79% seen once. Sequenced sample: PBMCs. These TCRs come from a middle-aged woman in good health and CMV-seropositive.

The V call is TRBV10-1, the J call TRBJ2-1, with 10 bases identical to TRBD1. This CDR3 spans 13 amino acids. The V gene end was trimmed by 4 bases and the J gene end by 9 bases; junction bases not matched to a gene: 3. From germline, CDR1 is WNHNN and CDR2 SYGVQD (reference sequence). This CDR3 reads CASSGTGGREQFF. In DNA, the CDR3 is TGCGCCAGCAGTGGGACAGGGGGGCGTGAGCAGTTCTTC.

The CDR3 sequence is CASSGSFNTDTQYF. CDR3 coding DNA: TGTGCCAGCAGTGGGAGCTTTAACACAGATACGCAGTATTTT. The chain joins TRBV2 to TRBJ2-3; D gene ambiguous. The V and J ends lost 4 bases and 2 bases respectively, with 10 bases between them. CDR3 length: 14 residues. Germline-derived CDR1 and CDR2 are SNHLY and FYNNEI.

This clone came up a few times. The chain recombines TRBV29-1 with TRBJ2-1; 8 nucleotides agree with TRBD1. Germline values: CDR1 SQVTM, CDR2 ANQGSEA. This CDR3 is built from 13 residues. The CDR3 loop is CSFGSSTGGQQFF. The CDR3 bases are TGCAGTTTCGGATCCTCAACAGGGGGTCAGCAGTTCTTC.

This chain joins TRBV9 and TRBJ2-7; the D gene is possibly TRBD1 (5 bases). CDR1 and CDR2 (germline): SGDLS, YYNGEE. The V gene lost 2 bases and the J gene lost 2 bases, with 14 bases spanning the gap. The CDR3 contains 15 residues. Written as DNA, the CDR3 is TGTGCCAGCAGCGTCCATCCGGACACCACCTACGAGCAGTACTTC. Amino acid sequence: CASSVHPDTTYEQYF.

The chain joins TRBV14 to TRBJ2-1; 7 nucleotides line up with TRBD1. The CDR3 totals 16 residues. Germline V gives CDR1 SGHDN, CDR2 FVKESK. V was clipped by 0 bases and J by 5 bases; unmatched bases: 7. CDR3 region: CASSQDLGTVHNEQFF. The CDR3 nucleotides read TGTGCCAGCAGCCAAGATCTAGGGACAGTACACAATGAGCAGTTCTTC.